A single sample is the source of the 20 T cell receptor beta chains below, sequenced in a study of Graves' ophthalmopathy and Graves' hyperthyroidism. For repertoire sequencing, the TCR beta CDR3 regions were amplified from RNA transcripts. Investigators did first-round RT-PCR with HTBI primers, then second-round multiplex PCR. MiXCR, applied by TCRdb to the multiplex PCR reads, yields one record per CDR3 protein. The table shows 620,000 or so distinct CDR3 sequences, with approximately 21% occurring only once. Sequenced material: peripheral blood. The receptors originated from a woman aged 18-30 years with stable Graves' hyperthyroidism. Some clones in this sample may be carry-over from other donors' samples.

This clonotype was detected only a few times. J is TRBJ1-1 and V is TRBV5-1; 7 bases are a match to TRBD1. J gave up 0 bases and V 6 bases, and 5 bases lay outside the gene matches. The germline CDR1 and CDR2 sequences are SGHRS and YFSETQ. There are 14 residues in the CDR3. The CDR3 nucleotides are TGCGCCAGCACTGGGACAGATATGAACACTGAAGCTTTCTTT. This translates into CASTGTDMNTEAFF.

This clonotype showed up many times. The chain employs TRBV29-1 and TRBJ2-4; 10 bases are shared with TRBD2. The CDR3 is 13 amino acids. V lost 5 bases, J lost 8 bases, and 6 bases stayed unmatched. CDR1 is SQVTM and CDR2 is ANQGSEA in the germline V gene. CDR3 region: CSVWTSGWHIQYF. CDR3 DNA: TGCAGCGTTTGGACTAGCGGTTGGCACATTCAGTACTTC.

A remark on this clonotype: A much larger clone lies one base from this, so it may be a read error. This chain connects TRBV7-2 to TRBJ2-7; 8 nucleotides line up with TRBD2. CDR1 is SGHTA, CDR2 FQGNSA, per germline. CDR3 length equals 14 residues. This CDR3 reads CASGFSGSRYEQYF. CDR3 nucleotide sequence: TGTGCCAGCGGCTTCAGCGGGAGTCGGTACGAGCAGTACTTC.

This clonotype showed up many times. This chain connects TRBV20-1 to TRBJ1-2; TRBD1 agrees at 9 bases. From germline, CDR1 is DFQATT and CDR2 SNEGSKA (reference sequence). V was pared by 2 bases and J by 3 bases, with 13 bases of the junction left unmatched. This CDR3 has 17 amino acids. The CDR3 loop is CSARQTMGTGQDYGYTF. For the CDR3, the DNA is TGCAGTGCTAGACAAACGATGGGGACAGGGCAGGACTATGGCTACACCTTC.

Many counts were recorded for this clonotype. The gene calls are TRBV6-5 and TRBJ1-2; no definite D call. This CDR3 is 16 amino acids long. CDR1 and CDR2 from the germline V gene are MNHEY and SVGAGI. V lost 0 bases to trimming and J lost 0 bases, with 11 bases between them. Written as DNA, the CDR3 is TGTGCCAGCAGTTACTCGAGGCGGAAGACTAACTATGGCTACACCTTC. This gives the protein CASSYSRRKTNYGYTF.

This clonotype was picked up many times. The V and J genes are TRBV5-1 and TRBJ2-2; the D gene is possibly TRBD2 (6 bases). This CDR3 has 14 amino acids. Germline values: CDR1 SGHRS, CDR2 YFSETQ. V lost 5 bases, J lost 2 bases, and 10 bases lay in between. CDR3 sequence (DNA): TGCGCCAGCAGTTGGGACTTCAACACCGGGGAGCTGTTTTTT. This sequence encodes CASSWDFNTGELFF. The full variable domain, its missing parts supplied by reference TRBV5-1 and TRBJ2-2, is KAGVTQTPRYLIKTRGQQVTLSCSPISGHRSVSWYQQTPGQGLQFLFEYFSETQRNKGNFPGRFSGRQFSNSRSEMNVSTLELGDSALYLCASSWDFNTGELFFGEGSRLTVL.

This clonotype was recorded a few times. This chain links TRBV20-1 with TRBJ2-2; 12 bases line up with TRBD2. Germline CDR1 is DFQATT and CDR2 is SNEGSKA (reference sequence). CDR3 length equals 16 residues. After removal of 6 bases from V and 7 bases from J, the junction contained 12 bases not matched to a gene. The chain's CDR3 is CSASLLAGGRNGELFF. CDR3 nucleotides: TGCAGTGCCTCGCTTCTAGCGGGAGGGCGTAACGGGGAGCTGTTTTTT.

In its sample, this clonotype was seen a few times. This chain uses TRBV9 with TRBJ1-5; D remains ambiguous. Per the germline V gene, CDR1 is SGDLS and CDR2 is YYNGEE. With 0 bases removed from V and 0 bases from J, the gap between germline ends came to 7 bases. This CDR3 region has 15 residues. CDR3 amino acids: CASSVAGISNQPQHF. DNA for the CDR3: TGTGCCAGCAGCGTAGCCGGGATTAGCAATCAGCCCCAGCATTTT.

V usage is TRBV18 and J usage is TRBJ2-5, with a weak D call TRBD2 (5 bases). The germline gives CDR1 KGHSH, CDR2 LQKENI. V was cut by 3 bases and J by 5 bases, with 10 bases left in between. This CDR3 is built from 13 residues. The CDR3 nucleotides are TGTGCCAGCTCACCTCTGACGGGGGAGACCCAGTACTTC. Encoded protein: CASSPLTGETQYF.

This clonotype was seen at least ten times. V gene TRBV20-1 combines with J gene TRBJ1-1, with 7 bases identical to TRBD1. The germline V gene encodes CDR1 DFQATT and CDR2 SNEGSKA (reference sequence). V shed 6 bases and J 4 bases; nucleotides not matched to a gene: 8. The CDR3 totals 13 residues. The CDR3 spells CSARQGSSTEAFF. CDR3 DNA sequence: TGCAGTGCGCGACAGGGCTCGAGCACTGAAGCTTTCTTT.

This clonotype has ten or more counts. The genes are TRBV6-1 and TRBJ2-5; D may be TRBD1 (6 bases). Trimming stripped 4 bases from V and 3 bases from J, with 12 bases between. The CDR3 length is 14 residues. Germline CDR1 and CDR2: MNHNS and SASEGT. The CDR3 loop is CASSGPRQEETQYF. The DNA of the CDR3 is TGTGCCAGCAGTGGGCCTCGACAGGAAGAGACCCAGTACTTC.

The rearrangement links TRBV11-3 to TRBJ2-5; 7 bases map to TRBD1. V lost 1 base, J lost 2 bases, and 7 bases stayed unmatched. CDR3 length: 16 residues. Germline-derived CDR1 and CDR2 are SGHNT and YENEEA. The DNA for the CDR3 is TGTGCCAGCAGCTTAGGGGGGACAGTCCCTCAAGAGACCCAGTACTTC. Amino acids: CASSLGGTVPQETQYF.

The sample holds many counts of this clonotype. This sequence joins TRBV18 and TRBJ1-2; the match to TRBD1 covers 7 bases. In germline, CDR1 is KGHSH, CDR2 LQKENI. CDR3 length: 14 amino acids. J lost 0 bases, V lost 2 bases, and 0 bases had no gene match. This CDR3 is CASSPDRANYGYTF. The CDR3 bases are TGTGCCAGCTCACCAGACAGGGCTAACTATGGCTACACCTTC.

As concerns this clonotype: A much larger clone differs from this one at a single base, so this may be a read error. The chain couples TRBV13 to TRBJ1-6, with D possibly matching TRBD1 (6 bases). The CDR3 runs 14 residues. Germline CDR1 and CDR2: PRHDT and FYEKMQ (reference sequence). CDR3 coding DNA: TGTGCCGGCAGCGGCCGGGACACCCTTGGGCCCCTCCACTTT. Translation: CAGSGRDTLGPLHF.

This clonotype was found a few times. The V and J genes are TRBV5-1 and TRBJ1-1, with D perhaps matching TRBD1 (6 bases). Looked up from germline, CDR1 is SGHRS and CDR2 is YFSETQ. The CDR3 has 17 amino acids. V dropped 0 bases and J dropped 4 bases, with 19 bases sitting between them. In DNA, the CDR3 is TGCGCCAGCAGCTTGGGGTGGACGACAGGCTTTGCCACTGAAGCTTTCTTT. Its translation: CASSLGWTTGFATEAFF. The variable domain in full, with the rest retrieved from reference TRBV5-1 and TRBJ1-1, is KAGVTQTPRYLIKTRGQQVTLSCSPISGHRSVSWYQQTPGQGLQFLFEYFSETQRNKGNFPGRFSGRQFSNSRSEMNVSTLELGDSALYLCASSLGWTTGFATEAFFGQGTRLTVV.

This clonotype was picked up many times. Sequence at one end of the junction differs from germline and may be a read error. The V and J genes are TRBV10-3 and TRBJ2-7; D is undetermined. CDR1 ENHRY and CDR2 SYGVKD come from the germline V gene. The CDR3 length is 12 residues. DNA of the CDR3: TGCGCGGCAGCCGCACCATTCTACGAGCAGTACTTC. Amino acid sequence: CAAAAPFYEQYF.

In its sample, this clonotype was seen once. This sequence joins TRBV6-2 or TRBV6-3 and TRBJ2-5, with 7 bases fitting TRBD2. Trimming at V came to 5 bases and at J to 2 bases, leaving 5 bases not matched to a gene. The CDR3 spans 14 residues. Looked up from germline, CDR1 is MNHEY and CDR2 is SVGEGT. CDR3 nucleotide sequence: TGTGCCAGCAGTCGACGGACTAGGCAAGAGACCCAGTACTTC. Residues: CASSRRTRQETQYF.

Turning to this clonotype: Given a much more abundant clone one base away, this may be a read error. This chain uses TRBV29-1 with TRBJ1-2; no definite D call. In germline, CDR1 is SQVTM, CDR2 ANQGSEA. The CDR3 is 11 residues long. The CDR3 loop is CCVQKNYGYTF. The CDR3 DNA is TGCTGCGTTCAGAAAAACTATGGCTACACCTTC. Full variable domain (remainder filled in from reference TRBV29-1 and TRBJ1-2): SAVISQKPSRDICQRGTSLTIQCQVDSQVTMMFWYRQQPGQSLTLIATANQGSEATYESGFVIDKFPISRPNLTFSTLTVSNMSPEDSSIYLCCVQKNYGYTFGSGTRLTVV.

The chain is built from TRBV20-1 and TRBJ2-2; 7 nucleotides line up with TRBD2. The V gene end was trimmed by 1 base and the J gene end by 3 bases; junction bases not matched to a gene: 2. The CDR3 is 14 amino acids. CDR1 and CDR2 from the germline V gene are DFQATT and SNEGSKA (reference sequence). As DNA, the CDR3 is TGCAGTGCTAGAGTTGCGGGAGACACCGGGGAGCTGTTTTTT. It codes for CSARVAGDTGELFF.

This clonotype was seen repeatedly, ten times or more. The V gene is TRBV20-1, the J gene TRBJ2-7; 9 nucleotides match TRBD2. V lost 6 bases and J lost 6; bases outside the gene matches: 15. Germline values: CDR1 DFQATT, CDR2 SNEGSKA (reference sequence). This CDR3 has 15 amino acids. CDR3 amino acids: CSASQGTSWSVEQYF. Written as DNA, the CDR3 is TGCAGTGCCAGCCAGGGGACTAGCTGGTCGGTCGAGCAGTACTTC.